This T cell receptor beta chain was observed in a study of blood T cell repertoires in COVID-19. Looking at the study overall: Both acute and convalescent COVID-19 samples were obtained from the United States, Italy and Spain. T cells, B-cell-depleted T cells, or PBMCs provided the cDNA or gDNA that served as material.

Source study methods: Amplifying reference gene primers gave estimates of nucleated cell counts. TCRdb keeps only in-frame clones here, not all; method: immunoSEQ multiplex PCR. V and J calls and clone size are copied from that table; D and trimming were computed from the DNA. The top ten hold 5% to 7.5% of the sample, which has fewer than 150,000 clones, approximately 80% seen once. Looked up from germline, CDR1 is LNHDA and CDR2 is SQIVND (reference sequence). The V end was cut by 3 bases, the J end by 2 bases, with 15 bases between. This CDR3 is built from 16 residues. The sample comprised peripheral blood. J is TRBJ2-3 and V is TRBV19; D not certain. The clonotype was recovered from a human donor in a cohort sampled during active COVID-19. The DNA of the CDR3 is TGTGCCAGTAGTATTCTTGGCAGTTCCAACACAGATACGCAGTATTTT. Translation gives CASSILGSSNTDTQYF.